This T cell receptor beta chain derives from a study of T cell clusters in autoimmune cytopenias. About the research overall: The median distinct TRB clonotype count was 2,000 to 2,500 per sample, from a median around 50,000 reads.

TRB was amplified by touch-down multiplex PCR, primer pools A and B combined. TCRdb reanalyzed the multiplex PCR reads, giving one entry per CDR3 protein sequence and no DNA. This sample's table has about 5,600 distinct CDR3 sequences. Some 39,000 genome equivalents of blood DNA were amplified for TRB. The CDR3 totals 19 residues. Germline-derived CDR1 and CDR2 are LNHDA and SQIVND (reference sequence). These same records also appear under a second study, on T cell repertoires in aging, cancer and after chemotherapy. According to that study: Healthy donor repertoires were recorded over several months to years and showed clear clonal overlap.

The sample was peripheral blood. The TCR sequence derives from a human donor in good health. The gene calls are TRBV19 and TRBJ1-1; TCRdb lists TRBD1, though no DNA is available to test this call. CDR3: CASSEAATGVGPMNTEAFF.